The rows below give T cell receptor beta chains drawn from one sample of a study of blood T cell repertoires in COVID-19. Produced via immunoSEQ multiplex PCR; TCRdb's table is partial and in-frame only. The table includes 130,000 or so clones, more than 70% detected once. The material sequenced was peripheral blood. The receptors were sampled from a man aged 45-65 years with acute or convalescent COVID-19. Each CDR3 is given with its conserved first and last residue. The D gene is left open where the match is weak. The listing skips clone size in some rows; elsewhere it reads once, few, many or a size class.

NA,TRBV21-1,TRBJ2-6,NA,CASSRGTGANVLTF,TGTGCCAGCAGCAGAGGGACTGGGGCCAACGTCCTGACTTTC
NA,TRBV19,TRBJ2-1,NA,CASSIFVQRDNEQFF,TGTGCCAGTAGTATTTTCGTCCAGCGGGACAATGAGCAGTTCTTC
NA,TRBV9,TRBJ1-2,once,CASTRTNYGYTF,TGTGCCAGCACCAGGACTAACTATGGCTACACCTTC
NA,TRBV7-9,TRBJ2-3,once,CASTPQGSTDTQYF,TGTGCCAGCACCCCTCAGGGTAGCACAGATACGCAGTATTTT
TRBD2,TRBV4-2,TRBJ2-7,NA,CASSHVAGGSSYEQYF,TGTGCCAGCAGCCATGTAGCGGGAGGGAGCTCCTACGAGCAGTACTTC
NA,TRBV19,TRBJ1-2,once,CASSVDRTGKYGYTF,TGTGCCAGTAGCGTGGACCGAACGGGGAAGTATGGCTACACCTTC
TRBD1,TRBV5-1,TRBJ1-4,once,CASSLEQGASEKLFF,TGCGCCAGCAGCTTGGAACAGGGGGCTAGTGAAAAACTGTTTTTT
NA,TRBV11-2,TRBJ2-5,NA,CASSLDRGFRETQYF,TGTGCCAGCAGCTTAGATAGGGGGTTTCGGGAGACCCAGTACTTC
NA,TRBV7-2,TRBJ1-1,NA,CASSNEWGVNTEAFF,TGTGCCAGCAGCAACGAATGGGGGGTCAACACTGAAGCTTTCTTT
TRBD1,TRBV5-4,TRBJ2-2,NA,CASSIQGSGELFF,TGTGCCAGCAGTATACAGGGGTCCGGGGAGCTGTTTTTT
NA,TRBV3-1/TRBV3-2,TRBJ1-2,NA,CASSRPGGGYGYTF,TGTGCCAGCAGCCGCCCCGGGGGAGGCTATGGCTACACCTTC
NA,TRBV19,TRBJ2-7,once,CASSSQQGTYEQYF,TGTGCCAGTAGTTCCCAACAGGGAACCTACGAGCAGTACTTC
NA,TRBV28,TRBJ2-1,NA,CASSLTPSSYGEQFF,TGTGCCAGCAGTTTAACCCCGAGTAGCTATGGTGAGCAGTTCTTC
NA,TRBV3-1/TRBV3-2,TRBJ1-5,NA,CASSQGQDGQHF,TGTGCCAGCAGCCAAGGACAGGATGGGCAGCATTTT
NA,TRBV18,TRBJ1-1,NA,CASSPPNRAGEAFF,TGTGCCAGCTCACCACCGAACAGGGCAGGGGAAGCTTTCTTT
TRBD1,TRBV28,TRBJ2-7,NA,CASNGPGQDFYEQYF,TGTGCCAGCAATGGTCCCGGACAGGACTTCTACGAGCAGTACTTC